What follows are 12 T cell receptor beta chains derived from one specimen sequenced in a study of blood T cell repertoires in COVID-19. This table comes from immunoSEQ multiplex PCR, and its TCRdb copy is limited to in-frame clones, with some not included. The sample shows 120,000 or so clones, 70% to 90% of them seen only once. Sequenced input: peripheral blood. The origin of the receptors is a man aged 45-65 years with acute or convalescent COVID-19.

The chain is built from TRBV18 and TRBJ2-2; TRBD2 aligns across 10 bases. CDR3 length: 18 amino acids. The J segment lost 1 base and the V segment lost 0 bases, leaving 5 bases of the junction unmatched. Germline V gives CDR1 KGHSH, CDR2 LQKENI. The CDR3 loop is CASSPPPSGSWNTGELFF. CDR3 sequence (DNA): TGTGCCAGCTCACCACCGCCTAGCGGGAGCTGGAACACCGGGGAGCTGTTTTTT.

The J gene is TRBJ2-3, the V gene TRBV7-2; TRBD2 matches 8 bases. The V segment lost 5 bases and the J segment 10 bases; nucleotides outside the gene matches: 8. There are 13 residues in the CDR3. CDR1 is SGHTA, CDR2 FQGNSA, per germline. CDR3 in DNA: TGTGCCAGCAGCCCGCTCCGGGAGGGTGCGCAGTATTTT. Encoded protein: CASSPLREGAQYF.

The V call is TRBV7-9, the J call TRBJ2-5; TRBD2 aligns across 7 bases. Germline lookup yields CDR1 SEHNR and CDR2 FQNEAQ (reference sequence). The J segment lost 1 base and the V segment lost 6 bases, leaving 5 bases of the junction unmatched. This CDR3 is 14 amino acids long. CDR3 nucleotides: TGTGCCAGCAGGCCTAGCGGAAGCCAAGAGACCCAGTACTTC. Amino acids: CASRPSGSQETQYF.

The V gene is TRBV3-1 (or the pseudogene TRBV3-2), the J gene TRBJ1-2; D unclear. CDR1 and CDR2 from the germline V gene are LGHDT and YNNKEL (reference sequence). Trimming pared 4 bases from V and 4 bases from J, leaving 10 bases between. This CDR3 has 13 residues. The CDR3 is CASSLRDSYGYTF. CDR3 coding DNA: TGTGCCAGCAGCCTAAGAGACTCCTATGGCTACACCTTC.

This clone appeared once. The rearrangement joins TRBV18 to TRBJ2-5, with a weak D call TRBD2 (7 bases). V was shortened by 1 base and J by 5 bases, with 14 bases between the two germline ends. CDR1 KGHSH and CDR2 LQKENI come from the germline V gene. CDR3 size: 15 residues. The CDR3 DNA follows: TGTGCCAGCTCACCACTAGGGGGGGTCAGTGAGACCCAGTACTTC. Its protein is CASSPLGGVSETQYF.

This clone was counted once. The rearrangement joins TRBV5-1 to TRBJ1-1; TRBD1 aligns across 9 bases. After removal of 0 bases from V and 1 base from J, the junction contained 1 base not matched to a gene. From germline, CDR1 is SGHRS and CDR2 YFSETQ. There are 15 residues in the CDR3. The CDR3 region is CASSLGQGENTEAFF. CDR3 bases: TGCGCCAGCAGCTTGGGACAGGGGGAGAACACTGAAGCTTTCTTT.

The CDR3 reads CASSPDRDRTGYTF. The DNA of the CDR3 is TGTGCCAGCAGTCCGGACAGGGATCGAACTGGCTACACCTTC. This chain links TRBV6-5 with TRBJ1-2, with TRBD1 matching 8 bases. The CDR3 totals 14 residues. V was pared by 5 bases and J by 7 bases, with 9 bases of the junction left unmatched. Germline V gene lookup returns CDR1 MNHEY and CDR2 SVGAGI.

This rearrangement joins TRBV29-1 to TRBJ1-2; D may be TRBD1 (6 bases). With 5 bases removed from V and 4 bases from J, the gap between germline ends came to 11 bases. From germline, CDR1 is SQVTM and CDR2 ANQGSEA. The CDR3 is 12 amino acids. CDR3 protein: CSVNRVGYGYTF. The CDR3, as DNA: TGCAGCGTTAACAGGGTAGGCTATGGCTACACCTTC. Supplemented by reference TRBV29-1 and TRBJ1-2, the full variable domain reads SAVISQKPSRDICQRGTSLTIQCQVDSQVTMMFWYRQQPGQSLTLIATANQGSEATYESGFVIDKFPISRPNLTFSTLTVSNMSPEDSSIYLCSVNRVGYGYTFGSGTRLTVV.

The genes are TRBV6-5 and TRBJ2-2; 12 nucleotides align to TRBD2. J lost 6 bases, V lost 4 bases, and 3 bases had no gene match. The CDR3 loop spans 15 amino acids. CDR1 is MNHEY and CDR2 is SVGAGI in the germline V gene. The CDR3 DNA reads TGTGCCAGCAGTTCCCTAGCGGGAGGGTCCGGGGAGCTGTTTTTT. Protein: CASSSLAGGSGELFF.

V gene TRBV27 combines with J gene TRBJ1-2; unclear D gene. Germline V gene sequence: CDR1 MNHEY, CDR2 SMNVEV (reference sequence). The V gene lost 6 bases and the J gene lost 3 bases, with 14 bases spanning the gap. The CDR3 is 14 amino acids. The DNA for the CDR3 is TGTGCCAGCAGGTCAGAGGTTGGCGACTATGGCTACACCTTC. Translated, it gives CASRSEVGDYGYTF.

The chain uses TRBV2 and TRBJ1-1, with 8 bases identical to TRBD1. This CDR3 spans 13 amino acids. The V gene's germline CDR1 is SNHLY and CDR2 FYNNEI. The junction had 6 bases not matched to a gene; V was cut back by 10 bases and J by 2 bases. CDR3 sequence: CATEGQGNTEAFF. The CDR3 DNA reads as TGTGCCACCGAAGGACAGGGCAACACTGAAGCTTTCTTT.

This clone has only a few counts. J is TRBJ2-5 and V is TRBV7-8, with TRBD1 matching over 7 bases. Germline CDR1 SGHVS, CDR2 FQNEAQ. The junction had 16 bases not matched to a gene; V was cut back by 4 bases and J by 2 bases. This CDR3 has 18 residues. The CDR3 sequence: CASSSQRRGLSPQETQYF. CDR3 DNA sequence: TGTGCCAGCAGCTCCCAGCGTAGGGGGCTCAGCCCACAAGAGACCCAGTACTTC.